The source of this T cell receptor beta chain is a study of technical replicates of blood from a handful of donors. Only in-frame clones appear in the TCRdb table, and some are missing; sequencing was by immunoSEQ multiplex PCR. The sample shows some 71,000 clones, around 97% of them seen only once. V dropped 10 bases and J dropped 5 bases, with 14 bases sitting between them. The CDR3 totals 12 residues. Germline V CDR1 and CDR2: SNHLY, FYNNEI. The V gene is TRBV2, the J gene TRBJ2-5; a possible D gene is TRBD1 (6 bases). Material for sequencing was T cells isolated from PBMCs. The clonotype was recovered from a human donor in good health. CDR3 in amino acids: CAITQGTETQYF. The CDR3 coding sequence is TGTGCCATAACCCAGGGGACGGAGACCCAGTACTTC.